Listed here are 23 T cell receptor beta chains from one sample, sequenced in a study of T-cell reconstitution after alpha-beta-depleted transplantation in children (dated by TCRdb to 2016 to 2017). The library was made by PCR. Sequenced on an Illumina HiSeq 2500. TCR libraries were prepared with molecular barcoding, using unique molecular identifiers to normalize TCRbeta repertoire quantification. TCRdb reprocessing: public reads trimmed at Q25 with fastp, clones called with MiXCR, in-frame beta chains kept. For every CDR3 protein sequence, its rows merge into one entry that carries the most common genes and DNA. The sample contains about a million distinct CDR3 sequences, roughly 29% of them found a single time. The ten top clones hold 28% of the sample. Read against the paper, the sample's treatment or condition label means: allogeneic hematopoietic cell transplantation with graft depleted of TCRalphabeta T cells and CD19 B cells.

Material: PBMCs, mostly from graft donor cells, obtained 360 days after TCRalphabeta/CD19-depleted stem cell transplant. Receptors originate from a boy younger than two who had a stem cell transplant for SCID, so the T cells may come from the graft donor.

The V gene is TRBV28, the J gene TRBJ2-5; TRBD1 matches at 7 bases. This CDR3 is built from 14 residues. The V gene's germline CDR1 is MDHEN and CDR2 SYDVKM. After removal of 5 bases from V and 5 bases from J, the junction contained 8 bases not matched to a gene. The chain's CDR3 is CASSKQGYWETQYF. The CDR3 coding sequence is TGTGCCAGCAGTAAACAGGGGTACTGGGAGACCCAGTACTTC.

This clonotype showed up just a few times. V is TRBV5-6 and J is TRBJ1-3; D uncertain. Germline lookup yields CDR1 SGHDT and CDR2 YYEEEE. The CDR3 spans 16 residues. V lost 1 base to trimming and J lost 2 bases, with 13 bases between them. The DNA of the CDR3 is TGTGCCAGCAGCTTGACGGCAGTATTTACTGGAAACACCATATATTTT. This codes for CASSLTAVFTGNTIYF.

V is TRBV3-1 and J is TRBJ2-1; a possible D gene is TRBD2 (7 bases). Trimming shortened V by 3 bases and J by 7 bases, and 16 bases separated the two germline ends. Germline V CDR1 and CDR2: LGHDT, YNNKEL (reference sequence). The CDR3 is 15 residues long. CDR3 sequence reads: CASSQRGGLVNEQFF. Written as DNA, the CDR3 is TGTGCCAGCAGCCAGAGGGGGGGCCTTGTGAATGAGCAGTTCTTC.

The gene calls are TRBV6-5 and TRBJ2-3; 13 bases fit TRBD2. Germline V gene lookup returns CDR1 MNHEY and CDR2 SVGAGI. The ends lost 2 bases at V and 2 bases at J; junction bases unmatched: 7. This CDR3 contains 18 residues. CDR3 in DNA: TGTGCCAGCAGTTACCGCCGACTAGCGGGGGGACACACAGATACGCAGTATTTT. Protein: CASSYRRLAGGHTDTQYF.

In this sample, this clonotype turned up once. Written as DNA, the CDR3 is TGTGCCAGCTCACCAATAGCGGCCACAGATACGCAGTATTTT. Translated, it gives CASSPIAATDTQYF. V and J are TRBV18 and TRBJ2-3; D might be TRBD2 (6 bases). The germline gives CDR1 KGHSH, CDR2 LQKENI. The V end lost 2 bases, the J end lost 2 bases, and 8 bases lay between the germline ends. This CDR3 contains 14 residues.

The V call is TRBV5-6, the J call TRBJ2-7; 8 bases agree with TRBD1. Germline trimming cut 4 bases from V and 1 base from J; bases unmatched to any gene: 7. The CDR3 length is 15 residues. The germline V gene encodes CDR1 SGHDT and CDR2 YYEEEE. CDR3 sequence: CASSMLGTGSYEQYF. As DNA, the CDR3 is TGTGCCAGCAGCATGCTTGGGACAGGTTCCTACGAGCAGTACTTC.

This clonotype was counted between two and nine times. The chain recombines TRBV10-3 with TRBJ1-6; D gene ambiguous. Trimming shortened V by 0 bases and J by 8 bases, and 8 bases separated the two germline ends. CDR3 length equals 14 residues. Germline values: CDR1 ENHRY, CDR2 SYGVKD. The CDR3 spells CAISESTGYSPLHF. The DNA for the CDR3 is TGTGCCATCAGTGAGTCGACGGGGTATTCACCCCTCCACTTT.

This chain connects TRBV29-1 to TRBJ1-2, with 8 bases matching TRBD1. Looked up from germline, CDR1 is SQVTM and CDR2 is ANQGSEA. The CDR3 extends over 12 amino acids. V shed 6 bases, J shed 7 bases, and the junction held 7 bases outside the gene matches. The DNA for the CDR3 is TGCAGCGTCTACCAGGGGGCTGGTGGCTACACCTTC. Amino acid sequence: CSVYQGAGGYTF.

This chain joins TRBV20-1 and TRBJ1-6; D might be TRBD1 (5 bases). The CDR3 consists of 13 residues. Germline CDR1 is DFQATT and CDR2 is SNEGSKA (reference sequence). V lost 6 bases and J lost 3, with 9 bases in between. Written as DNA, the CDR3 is TGCAGTGCCCAGGGCCACTATAATTCACCCCTCCACTTT. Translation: CSAQGHYNSPLHF.

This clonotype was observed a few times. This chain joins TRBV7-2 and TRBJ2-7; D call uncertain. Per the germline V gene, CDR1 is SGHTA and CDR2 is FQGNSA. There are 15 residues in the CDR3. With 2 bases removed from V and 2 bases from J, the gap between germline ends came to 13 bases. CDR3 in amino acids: CASSLTYTVTYEQYF. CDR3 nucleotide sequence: TGTGCCAGCAGCTTAACCTATACGGTCACCTACGAGCAGTACTTC.

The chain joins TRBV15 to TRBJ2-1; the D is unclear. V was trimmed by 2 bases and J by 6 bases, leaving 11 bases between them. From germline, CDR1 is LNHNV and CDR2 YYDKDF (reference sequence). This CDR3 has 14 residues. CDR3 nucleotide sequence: TGTGCCACCAGCAGACCACCCTTGGGCAATGAGCAGTTCTTC. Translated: CATSRPPLGNEQFF.

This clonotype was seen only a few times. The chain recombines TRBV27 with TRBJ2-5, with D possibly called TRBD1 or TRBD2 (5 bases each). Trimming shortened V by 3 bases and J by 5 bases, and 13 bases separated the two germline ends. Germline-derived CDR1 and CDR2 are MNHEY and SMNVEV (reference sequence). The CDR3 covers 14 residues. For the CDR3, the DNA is TGTGCCAGCAGTTTCTACGGGACGCAGGAGACCCAGTACTTC. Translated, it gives CASSFYGTQETQYF.

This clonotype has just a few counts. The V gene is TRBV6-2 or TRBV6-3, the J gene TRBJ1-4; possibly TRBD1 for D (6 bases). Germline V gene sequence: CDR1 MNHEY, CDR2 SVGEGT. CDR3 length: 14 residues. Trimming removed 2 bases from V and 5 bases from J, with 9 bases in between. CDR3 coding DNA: TGTGCCAGCAGTTACCCCACAGGGAATGAAAAACTGTTTTTT. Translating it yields CASSYPTGNEKLFF.

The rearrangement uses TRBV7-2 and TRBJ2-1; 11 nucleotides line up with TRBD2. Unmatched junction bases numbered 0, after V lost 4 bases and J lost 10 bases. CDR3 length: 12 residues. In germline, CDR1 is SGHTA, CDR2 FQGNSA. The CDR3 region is CASSWTSGEQFF. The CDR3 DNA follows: TGTGCCAGCAGCTGGACTAGCGGGGAGCAGTTCTTC. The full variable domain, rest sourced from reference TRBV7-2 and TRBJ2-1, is GAGVSQSPSNKVTEKGKDVELRCDPISGHTALYWYRQSLGQGLEFLIYFQGNSAPDKSGLPSDRFSAERTGGSVSTLTIQRTQQEDSAVYLCASSWTSGEQFFGPGTRLTVL.

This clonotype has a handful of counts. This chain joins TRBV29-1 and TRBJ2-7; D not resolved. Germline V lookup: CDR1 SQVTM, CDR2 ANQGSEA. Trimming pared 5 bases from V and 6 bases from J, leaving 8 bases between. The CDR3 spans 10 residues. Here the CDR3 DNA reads TGCAGCGTTCGGACCCCCGAGCAGTACTTC. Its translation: CSVRTPEQYF.

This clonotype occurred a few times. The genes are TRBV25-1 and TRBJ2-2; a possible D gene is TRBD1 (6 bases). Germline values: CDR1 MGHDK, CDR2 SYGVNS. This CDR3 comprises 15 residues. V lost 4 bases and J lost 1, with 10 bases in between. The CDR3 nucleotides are TGTGCCAGCAGTGCGCCAGGGGTGAACACCGGGGAGCTGTTTTTT. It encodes CASSAPGVNTGELFF. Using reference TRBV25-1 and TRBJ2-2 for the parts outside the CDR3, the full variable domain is EADIYQTPRYLVIGTGKKITLECSQTMGHDKMYWYQQDPGMELHLIHYSYGVNSTEKGDLSSESTVSRIRTEHFPLTLESARPSHTSQYLCASSAPGVNTGELFFGEGSRLTVL.

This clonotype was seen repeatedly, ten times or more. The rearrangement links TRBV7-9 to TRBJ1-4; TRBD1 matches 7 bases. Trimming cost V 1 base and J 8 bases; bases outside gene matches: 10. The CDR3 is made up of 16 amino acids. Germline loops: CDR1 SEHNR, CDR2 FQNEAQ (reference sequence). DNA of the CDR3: TGTGCCAGCAGCTTAGGCCGGACAGGCCTCCTAGAAAAACTGTTTTTT. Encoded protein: CASSLGRTGLLEKLFF.

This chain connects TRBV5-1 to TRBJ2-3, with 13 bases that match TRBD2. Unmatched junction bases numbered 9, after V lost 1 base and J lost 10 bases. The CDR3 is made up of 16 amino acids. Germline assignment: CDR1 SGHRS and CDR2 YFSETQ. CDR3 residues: CASSLKGRLAGGPQYF. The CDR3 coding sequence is TGCGCCAGCAGCTTGAAGGGCCGACTAGCGGGGGGACCGCAGTATTTT.

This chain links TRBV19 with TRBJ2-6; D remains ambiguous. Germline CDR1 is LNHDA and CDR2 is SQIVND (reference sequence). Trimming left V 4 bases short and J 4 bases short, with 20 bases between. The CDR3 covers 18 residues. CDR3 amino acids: CASSKMDRVADGANVLTF. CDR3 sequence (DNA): TGTGCCAGTAGTAAGATGGATCGGGTGGCAGACGGGGCCAACGTCCTGACTTTC.

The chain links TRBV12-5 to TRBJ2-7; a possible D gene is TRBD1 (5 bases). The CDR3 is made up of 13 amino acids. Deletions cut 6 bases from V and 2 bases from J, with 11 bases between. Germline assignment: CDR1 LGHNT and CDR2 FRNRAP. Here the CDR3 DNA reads TGTGCTAGTGGGCCGCAGGGTACCTACGAGCAGTACTTC. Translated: CASGPQGTYEQYF. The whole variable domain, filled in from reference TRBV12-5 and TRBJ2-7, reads DARVTQTPRHKVTEMGQEVTMRCQPILGHNTVFWYRQTMMQGLELLAYFRNRAPLDDSGMPKDRFSAEMPDATLATLKIQPSEPRDSAVYFCASGPQGTYEQYFGPGTRLTVT.

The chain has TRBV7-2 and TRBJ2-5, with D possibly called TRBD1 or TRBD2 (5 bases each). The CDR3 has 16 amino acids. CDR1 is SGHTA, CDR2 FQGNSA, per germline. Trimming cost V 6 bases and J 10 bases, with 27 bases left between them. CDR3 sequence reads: CASSLMYGTSLSDQYF. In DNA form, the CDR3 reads TGTGCCAGCAGTTTAATGTACGGGACGTCCCTATCGGACCAGTACTTC.

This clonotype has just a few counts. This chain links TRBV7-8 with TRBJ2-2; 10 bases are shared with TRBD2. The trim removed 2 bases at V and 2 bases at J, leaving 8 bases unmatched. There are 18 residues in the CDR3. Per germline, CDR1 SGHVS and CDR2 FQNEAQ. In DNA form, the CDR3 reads TGTGCCAGCAGCTTACGGCTAGCGGGGGCCCGAAACACCGGGGAGCTGTTTTTT. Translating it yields CASSLRLAGARNTGELFF. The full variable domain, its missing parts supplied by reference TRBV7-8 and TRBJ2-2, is GAGVSQSPRYKVAKRGQDVALRCDPISGHVSLFWYQQALGQGPEFLTYFQNEAQLDKSGLPSDRFFAERPEGSVSTLKIQRTQQEDSAVYLCASSLRLAGARNTGELFFGEGSRLTVL.

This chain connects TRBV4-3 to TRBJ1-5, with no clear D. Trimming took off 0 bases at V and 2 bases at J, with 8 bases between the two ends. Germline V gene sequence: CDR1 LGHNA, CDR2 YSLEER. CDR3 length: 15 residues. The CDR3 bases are TGCGCCAGCAGCCAAGAGGGATTTGGCAATCAGCCCCAGCATTTT. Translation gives CASSQEGFGNQPQHF.